This T cell receptor (beta chain) is from a study of OX40 agonist ivuxolimab in advanced cancers. Whole-study context: Intravenous ivuxolimab was administered to patients every 2 weeks at 0.01 to 10 mg/kg. Treatment received earlier with anti-PD-1, anti-PD-L1 or anti-CTLA-4 agents was allowed, and over 30% had some.

The cohort excluded patients with autoimmune disease history or systemic immunosuppression. Here immunoSEQ multiplex PCR was the method, and the copy in TCRdb shows in-frame clones only, minus some. The data contain about 84,000 clones, about 85% of them seen just once; the ten biggest clones take up approximately 0.2%. Study findings and constraints: There was clonal expansion of CD4+ and CD8+ blood T cells by week 6 at 0.1 to 3.0 mg/kg.

Note on this clone: What it binds is not known.

The sequences come from CD4+ or CD8+ T cells sorted from blood, collected in a trial of the OX40 agonist ivuxolimab. This clonotype was sampled from an adult with an advanced solid tumor such as melanoma, head and neck, liver or kidney cancer.

As DNA, the CDR3 is TGTGCCAGCGGGCAGACAACCAAACATGAGCAGTTCTTC. This codes for CASGQTTKHEQFF. The chain joins TRBV6-1 to TRBJ2-1; D unclear. The CDR3 extends over 13 amino acids. Germline CDR1 reads MNHNS; CDR2 reads SASEGT. Trimming shortened V by 8 bases and J by 8 bases, and 16 bases separated the two germline ends.